The next 14 T cell receptor beta chains were all read from a single sample in a study of neurological immune-mediated disorders. TCRdb re-called the 5' RACE reads through MiXCR, storing one row per CDR3 protein. The data show some 60,000 distinct CDR3 sequences, under 2.5% seen once. The sample was PBMCs. These receptors were taken from a man between 45 and 60 years old with multiple sclerosis.

This clonotype was seen many times. V usage is TRBV7-2 and J usage is TRBJ1-1; tentatively, D is TRBD1 (5 bases). The CDR3 has 14 amino acids. Germline V lookup: CDR1 SGHTA, CDR2 FQGNSA. V lost 1 base and J lost 0, with 6 bases in between. The CDR3 protein is CASSLDRMNTEAFF. DNA of the CDR3: TGTGCCAGCAGCTTAGACAGGATGAACACTGAAGCTTTCTTT.

This clonotype has a handful of counts. This chain joins TRBV7-2 and TRBJ1-5, with 10 bases identical to TRBD1. This CDR3 has 15 amino acids. Germline CDR1 reads SGHTA; CDR2 reads FQGNSA. V lost 5 bases, J lost 4 bases, and 5 bases stayed unmatched. CDR3 loop: CASSPRDRGNQPQHF. CDR3 DNA sequence: TGTGCCAGCAGCCCGCGGGACAGGGGAAATCAGCCCCAGCATTTT.

This clonotype was counted many times. The chain recombines TRBV6-5 with TRBJ2-5; 9 nucleotides line up with TRBD1. Trimming took 5 bases from V and 1 from J; bases not matched to a gene: 5. The length of the CDR3 is 15 residues. Germline CDR1 reads MNHEY; CDR2 reads SVGAGI. The CDR3 nucleotides read TGTGCCAGCAGTAGGACAGGGGACCCCCAAGAGACCCAGTACTTC. Protein product: CASSRTGDPQETQYF.

This clonotype appeared many times. The V gene is TRBV12-3 or TRBV12-4, the J gene TRBJ1-2; 7 positions agree with TRBD1. This CDR3 comprises 14 residues. Trimming cost V 5 bases and J 4 bases; bases outside gene matches: 7. CDR3 bases: TGTGCCAGCAGTAGACAGGGCAAGAGCTATGGCTACACCTTC. As protein: CASSRQGKSYGYTF.

This clonotype was seen many times. V is TRBV7-2 and J is TRBJ2-3; 7 bases are shared with TRBD1. Germline V CDR1 and CDR2: SGHTA, FQGNSA. This CDR3 has 14 amino acids. V dropped 6 bases and J dropped 0; count of bases not matched to a gene: 3. CDR3 DNA: TGTGCCAGCAGACCGGACAGGAGCACAGATACGCAGTATTTT. Its protein is CASRPDRSTDTQYF.

The J gene is TRBJ2-2, the V gene TRBV20-1; no clear D gene. Germline loops: CDR1 DFQATT, CDR2 SNEGSKA (reference sequence). This CDR3 is built from 13 residues. V gave up 3 bases and J gave up 0 bases, with 5 bases separating them. The CDR3 coding sequence is TGCAGTGCTAGTTCTACGAACACCGGGGAGCTGTTTTTT. Translation: CSASSTNTGELFF.

This clonotype was recorded at least ten times. The rearrangement links TRBV29-1 to TRBJ2-6; TRBD1 aligns across 12 bases. With 6 bases clipped from V and 3 bases from J, the junction kept 3 bases outside the gene matches. Germline loops: CDR1 SQVTM, CDR2 ANQGSEA. The CDR3 runs to 15 residues. CDR3 region: CSVRDRGLGANVLTF. CDR3 coding DNA: TGCAGCGTAAGGGACAGGGGGCTTGGGGCCAACGTCCTGACTTTC.

This clonotype was picked up many times. V is TRBV12-3 or TRBV12-4 and J is TRBJ1-3, with a tentative D call TRBD1 (6 bases). The germline V and J ends were trimmed by 2 bases and 4 bases, with 12 bases remaining between them. The CDR3 consists of 15 residues. The CDR3: CASSLRNRAGNTIYF. The CDR3 bases are TGTGCCAGCAGTTTAAGGAACAGGGCGGGAAACACCATATATTTT.

The sample holds a few counts of this clonotype. The chain carries TRBV6-2 or TRBV6-3 and TRBJ1-1; maybe TRBD1 (6 bases). The CDR3 loop spans 18 amino acids. V was clipped by 0 bases and J by 7 bases, with 24 bases between them. Germline V lookup: CDR1 MNHEY, CDR2 SVGEGT. The CDR3 loop is CASSYSTRGRALGGEAFF. The CDR3 DNA reads TGTGCCAGCAGTTACTCGACAAGGGGGAGGGCCCTTGGCGGTGAAGCTTTCTTT.

This clonotype was counted many times. The genes are TRBV30 and TRBJ1-2, with 7 bases identical to TRBD1. CDR1 and CDR2 (germline): GTSNPN, SVGIG (reference sequence). V lost 7 bases to trimming and J lost 8 bases; unmatched junction nucleotides: 16. The CDR3 totals 14 residues. The CDR3 DNA reads as TGTGCCTCCCCCTCTACGGGGACAGCAAACGGCTACACCTTC. This encodes CASPSTGTANGYTF.

This clonotype has at least ten counts. This chain joins TRBV12-3 or TRBV12-4 and TRBJ1-4, with 7 bases matching TRBD1. The junction had 8 bases not matched to a gene; V was cut back by 7 bases and J by 3 bases. The CDR3 has 15 amino acids. In nucleotides, the CDR3 is TGTGCCAGCACCCCCGCGACAGGGCCTAATGAAAAACTGTTTTTT. Protein product: CASTPATGPNEKLFF.

This clonotype is categorized as medium-sized. The chain couples TRBV7-9 to TRBJ1-2; unclear D gene. CDR3 length: 15 residues. Per the germline V gene, CDR1 is SEHNR and CDR2 is FQNEAQ (reference sequence). Trimming took off 8 bases at V and 1 base at J, with 17 bases between the two ends. In DNA form, the CDR3 reads TGTGCCAGCCTACCAGCCGGGTTTGGTAACTATGGCTACACCTTC. This codes for CASLPAGFGNYGYTF.

Ten or more counts support this clonotype. The rearrangement links TRBV7-2 to TRBJ1-5; TRBD1 matches 8 bases. With V trimmed by 5 bases and J by 11 bases, 8 bases remained unmatched. The CDR3 spans 13 residues. CDR1 and CDR2 from the germline V gene are SGHTA and FQGNSA. The CDR3 protein is CASSLTGVEAQHF. Written as DNA, the CDR3 is TGTGCCAGCAGCCTGACAGGGGTAGAGGCCCAGCATTTT.

This clonotype was seen at least ten times. The chain couples TRBV6-1 to TRBJ2-7; D may be TRBD2 (6 bases). This CDR3 spans 12 amino acids. Looked up from germline, CDR1 is MNHNS and CDR2 is SASEGT. The germline V and J ends were trimmed by 5 bases and 4 bases, with 9 bases remaining between them. The CDR3 nucleotides read TGTGCCAGCAGTCCCCGGGGGTACGAGCAGTACTTC. It yields the protein CASSPRGYEQYF.